This T cell receptor beta chain appears in the sequencing data of a study of cytomegalovirus exposure and HLA in healthy donors. CDR3 size: 15 residues. V lost 2 bases and J lost 8, with 19 bases in between. Germline assignment: CDR1 SGDLS and CDR2 YYNGEE. The data were produced by immunoSEQ multiplex PCR, yet TCRdb's version contains in-frame clones alone and is incomplete. This sample carries roughly 100,000 clones, 88% of them seen once, and the ten largest clones take about 1.8%. The receptor was derived from a woman aged 18-35 years in good health and CMV-seropositive. Sequenced sample: PBMCs. The J gene is TRBJ1-2, the V gene TRBV9; possible D gene TRBD1, 6 bases. The CDR3, as DNA: TGTGCCAGCAGCGTGGGGATGGCAGGGGCCGACGGCTACACCTTC. The encoded protein is CASSVGMAGADGYTF.